This T cell receptor beta chain was captured in a study of identical twins. The authors used template switching to add a universal primer site and gave cDNA unique molecular identifiers. TCRdb passed the 5' RACE reads through MiXCR, listing each CDR3 protein once. Of 450,000 to 500,000 distinct CDR3 sequences listed, roughly an eighth are singletons. Germline loops: CDR1 SNHLY, CDR2 FYNNEI. The CDR3 contains 14 residues. Trimming stripped 4 bases from V and 2 bases from J, with 6 bases between. Study-wide findings and caveats: Twin pairs had excess sharing that was weaker in beta out-of-frame sequences. Low generation probability was overrepresented in out-of-frame alpha sequences shared by twins.

This clonotype occurred many times. Its specificity is not known. The sample was also linked to a second study, of yellow fever vaccine responses in identical twins.

The clonotype originates from a woman aged 18 to 35 in good health. V gene TRBV2 combines with J gene TRBJ2-6; maybe TRBD2 (5 bases). The specimen sequenced was CD4+ T cells sorted from blood. The CDR3 bases are TGTGCCAGCAGTGGGGGAGCTGGGGCCAACGTCCTGACTTTC. It is translated as CASSGGAGANVLTF.